This entry concerns a single T cell receptor beta chain. The sample is drawn from a study of tumor-infiltrating lymphocytes in oesophageal squamous cell carcinoma. The length of the CDR3 is 13 residues. The ends were cut back, 2 bases at V and 0 bases at J, with 5 bases in the middle. CDR1 is MNHEY and CDR2 is SVGAGI in the germline V gene. A single record per CDR3 protein comes from TCRdb applying MiXCR to the PCR reads. The data hold some 14,000 distinct CDR3 sequences, with 50% observed a single time. The specimen was blood. This TCR was recovered from a male donor with esophageal squamous cell carcinoma. The V call is TRBV6-5, the J call TRBJ2-7; no clear D gene. This CDR3 is CASSYTGSYEQYF. CDR3 coding DNA: TGTGCCAGCAGTTACACGGGCTCCTACGAGCAGTACTTC.